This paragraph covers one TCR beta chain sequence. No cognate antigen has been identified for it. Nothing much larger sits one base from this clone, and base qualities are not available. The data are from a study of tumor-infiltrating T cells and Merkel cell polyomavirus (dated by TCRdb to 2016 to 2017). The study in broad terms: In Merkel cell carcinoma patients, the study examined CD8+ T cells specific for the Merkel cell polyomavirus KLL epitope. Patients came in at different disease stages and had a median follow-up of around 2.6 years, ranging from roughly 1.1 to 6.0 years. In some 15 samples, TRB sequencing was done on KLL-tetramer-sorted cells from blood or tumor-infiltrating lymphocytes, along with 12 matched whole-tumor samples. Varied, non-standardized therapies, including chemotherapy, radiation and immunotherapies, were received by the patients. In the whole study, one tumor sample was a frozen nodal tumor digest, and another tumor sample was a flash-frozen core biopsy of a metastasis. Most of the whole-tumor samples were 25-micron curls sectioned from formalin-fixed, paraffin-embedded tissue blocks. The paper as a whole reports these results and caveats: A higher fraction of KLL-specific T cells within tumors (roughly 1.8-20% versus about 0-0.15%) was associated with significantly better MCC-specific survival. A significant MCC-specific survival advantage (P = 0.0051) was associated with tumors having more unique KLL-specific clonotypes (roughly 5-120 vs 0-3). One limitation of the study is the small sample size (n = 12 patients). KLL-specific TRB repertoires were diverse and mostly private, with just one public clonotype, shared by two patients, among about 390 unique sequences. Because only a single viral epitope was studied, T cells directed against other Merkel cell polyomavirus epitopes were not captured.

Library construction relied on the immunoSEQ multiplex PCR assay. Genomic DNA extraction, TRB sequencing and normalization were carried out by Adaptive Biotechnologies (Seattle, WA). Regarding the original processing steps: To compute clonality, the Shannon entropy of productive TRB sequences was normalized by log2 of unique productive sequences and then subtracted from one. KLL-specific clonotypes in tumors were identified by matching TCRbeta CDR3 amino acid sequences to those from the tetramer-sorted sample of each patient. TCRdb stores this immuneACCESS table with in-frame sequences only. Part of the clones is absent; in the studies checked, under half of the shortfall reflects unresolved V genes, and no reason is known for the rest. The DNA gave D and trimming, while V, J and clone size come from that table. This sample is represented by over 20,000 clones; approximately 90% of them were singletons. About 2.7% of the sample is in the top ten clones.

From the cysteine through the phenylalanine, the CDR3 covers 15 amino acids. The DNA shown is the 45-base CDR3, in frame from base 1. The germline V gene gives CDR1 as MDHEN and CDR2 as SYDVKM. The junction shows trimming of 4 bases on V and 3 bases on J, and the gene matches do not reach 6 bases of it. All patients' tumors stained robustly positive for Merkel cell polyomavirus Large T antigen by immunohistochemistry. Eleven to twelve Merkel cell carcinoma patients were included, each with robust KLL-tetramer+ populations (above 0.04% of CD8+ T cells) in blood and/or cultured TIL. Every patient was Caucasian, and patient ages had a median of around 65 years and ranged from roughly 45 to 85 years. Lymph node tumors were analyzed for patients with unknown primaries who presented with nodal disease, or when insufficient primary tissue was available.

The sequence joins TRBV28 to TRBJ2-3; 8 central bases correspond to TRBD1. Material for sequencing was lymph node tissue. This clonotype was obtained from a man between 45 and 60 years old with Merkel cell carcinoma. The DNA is TGTGCCAGCAGTTCAGGGACAGGTCTGACAGATACGCAGTATTTT. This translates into CASSSGTGLTDTQYF.